The sequence of this T cell receptor beta chain was determined in a study of regulatory T cells in long-lasting Graves disease. This clonotype was counted many times. With iRepertoire HTBI primers and Arm-PCR of CDR3 regions, TCR beta libraries were built. Via MiXCR, TCRdb re-called the multiplex PCR reads, giving one row per CDR3 protein. Of hundreds of thousands of distinct CDR3 sequences listed, 13% were seen once; the top ten hold about 9.1%. The sample's time point: newly diagnosed GD, antithyroid drugs for less than 3 months. Construction of the TCR library relied on RNA isolated from PBMCs. The sample also formed part of further work on T cells in Graves' hyperthyroidism and ophthalmopathy.

The sequencing used peripheral blood mononuclear cells (PBMCs), collected at new diagnosis, from a patient treated with antithyroid drugs. This receptor was obtained from a man aged 25 to 40 with Graves disease.

Written as DNA, the CDR3 is TGCGCCAGCAGGTCCGGGGCTGAGCAGTTCTTC. Translation gives CASRSGAEQFF. The J gene is TRBJ2-1, the V gene TRBV5-1; D may match TRBD1 or TRBD2 (5 bases each). Germline V gene lookup returns CDR1 SGHRS and CDR2 YFSETQ. V was trimmed by 5 bases and J by 9 bases, leaving 9 bases between them. This CDR3 region has 11 residues.